The 7 T cell receptor beta chains listed next were all sequenced from one sample in a study of blood T cell repertoires in COVID-19. TCRdb keeps only in-frame clones here, not all; method: immunoSEQ multiplex PCR. The sample consists of 90,000 to 150,000 clones, roughly 82% of them appearing once. The sample comprised peripheral blood. These TCRs come from a human donor in a cohort sampled during active COVID-19.

This chain connects TRBV7-9 to TRBJ2-5, with 13 bases aligning to TRBD2. This CDR3 is built from 14 residues. Trimming took 6 bases from V and 9 from J; bases not matched to a gene: 7. CDR1 and CDR2 from the germline V gene are SEHNR and FQNEAQ (reference sequence). CDR3 sequence: CASRPTSGGVAQYF. CDR3 DNA sequence: TGTGCCAGCAGACCCACTAGCGGGGGGGTGGCCCAGTACTTC.

The chain links TRBV7-9 to TRBJ2-3, with D unclear. V dropped 3 bases and J dropped 4 bases, with 11 bases sitting between them. The CDR3 has 14 amino acids. The germline V gene encodes CDR1 SEHNR and CDR2 FQNEAQ (reference sequence). CDR3 nucleotides: TGTGCCAGCAGCTTTATGTCTAGACCAGATACGCAGTATTTT. Encoded protein: CASSFMSRPDTQYF.

This clone was found a few times. The V and J genes are TRBV13 and TRBJ2-5, with 8 positions matching TRBD2. CDR1 PRHDT and CDR2 FYEKMQ come from the germline V gene (reference sequence). The CDR3 has 15 residues. J was trimmed by 2 bases and V by 5 bases; bases with no gene match: 7. CDR3 in amino acids: CASSHLAGTQETQYF. CDR3 nucleotide sequence: TGTGCCAGCAGCCATTTAGCGGGGACTCAAGAGACCCAGTACTTC.

The sample holds one count of this clone. The gene calls are TRBV7-2 and TRBJ2-3; tentatively, D is TRBD2 (5 bases). This CDR3 has 14 amino acids. The V end lost 1 base, the J end lost 4 bases, and 9 bases lay between the germline ends. Germline V gene lookup returns CDR1 SGHTA and CDR2 FQGNSA. CDR3 in amino acids: CASSLGLASDTQYF. The CDR3, as DNA: TGTGCCAGCAGCTTAGGGCTAGCTTCAGATACGCAGTATTTT.

The CDR3 here is CASSQVVRETQYF. The CDR3 DNA is TGTGCCAGCAGCCAAGTGGTGCGAGAGACCCAGTACTTC. The V and J genes are TRBV14 and TRBJ2-5, with unresolved D. The CDR3 contains 13 residues. CDR1 and CDR2 from the germline V gene are SGHDN and FVKESK. V shed 1 base and J shed 4 bases, with 7 bases lying between them. The entire variable domain, with the rest obtained from reference TRBV14 and TRBJ2-5, is as follows: EAGVTQFPSHSVIEKGQTVTLRCDPISGHDNLYWYRRVMGKEIKFLLHFVKESKQDESGMPNNRFLAERTGGTYSTLKVQPAELEDSGVYFCASSQVVRETQYFGPGTRLLVL.

This chain joins TRBV19 and TRBJ2-3, with TRBD2 matching over 13 bases. V shed 5 bases and J 2 bases; nucleotides not matched to a gene: 4. In germline, CDR1 is LNHDA, CDR2 SQIVND (reference sequence). This CDR3 region has 16 residues. Here the CDR3 DNA reads TGTGCCAGTAGTCCGGGACTAGCGGGGAACACAGATACGCAGTATTTT. Residues: CASSPGLAGNTDTQYF.

The chain employs TRBV29-1 and TRBJ2-7, with D tentatively TRBD1 (6 bases). Germline values: CDR1 SQVTM, CDR2 ANQGSEA. The CDR3 is made up of 14 amino acids. Trimming took off 5 bases at V and 5 bases at J, with 19 bases between the two ends. This chain's CDR3 is CSVYTGSIPHEQYF. The CDR3 nucleotides read TGCAGCGTTTATACAGGGTCCATACCCCACGAGCAGTACTTC.